The rows below give T cell receptor beta chains drawn from one sample of a study of CD8+ T cells in alopecia areata. The table came from immunoSEQ multiplex PCR; TCRdb's copy has only in-frame clones and leaves some out. Counted here are about 140,000 clones, around 49% occurring once; the ten biggest clones make up roughly 0.92%. The sequencing used CD4+ T cells sorted from blood, collected at week 0. These TCRs come from a human donor with alopecia areata. Each CDR3 is given with its conserved first and last residue.

V gene: TRBV5-1
J gene: TRBJ2-7
CDR3 protein: CASSGGLYEQYF

V gene: TRBV7-9
J gene: -
CDR3 protein: CASSLPHYEQYF

V gene: TRBV30
J gene: TRBJ1-2
CDR3 protein: CAWSRRDNYGYTF

V gene: TRBV4-1
J gene: TRBJ2-3
CDR3 protein: CASSQVSSFAQYF

V gene: TRBV4-1
J gene: TRBJ2-7
CDR3 protein: CASSQEHSFYEQYF

V gene: TRBV7-2
J gene: TRBJ2-3
CDR3 protein: CASSLQLAGTDTQYF

V gene: TRBV30
J gene: TRBJ1-1
CDR3 protein: CAWNTEAFF

V gene: TRBV14
J gene: TRBJ2-1
CDR3 protein: CASSQDFGTHEQFF

V gene: TRBV29-1
J gene: TRBJ2-7
CDR3 protein: CSAGGTDQYEQYF

V gene: TRBV4-1
J gene: TRBJ2-7
CDR3 protein: CASSQVDRDSYEQYF